This T cell receptor (beta chain) appears in the sequencing data of a study of T-cell memory formation after mild COVID-19. Study-wide background: Among the donors, TCR clusters were largely specific to each donor.

Broader study findings: Contracting clones from day 15 to 85 showed balanced CD4/CD8; later expanders favored CD4+. Memory cells collected pre-infection included some clones that later responded, suggesting cross-reactive memory joined.

This clonotype has more than one count but fewer than ten. What it binds is unknown. Researchers used 5'RACE with constant-segment primers to make TCR alpha and TCR beta cDNA libraries that carry sample barcodes and UMIs. TCRdb redid the calling of the 5' RACE reads with MiXCR, one entry per CDR3 protein. The sample has under 110,000 distinct CDR3 sequences; around 12% are singletons. The specimen sequenced was PBMCs or a T cell subset sorted from them (not recorded which). The sequence came from an adult woman who had mild COVID-19 (a few samples of this study predate the infection). Cell type and time point are not known.

This chain's CDR3 is CASSSGRMNTEAFF. The CDR3, as DNA: TGCGCCAGCAGCTCGGGACGGATGAACACTGAAGCTTTCTTT. V and J are TRBV5-1 and TRBJ1-1; D possibly corresponds to TRBD1 (5 bases). The CDR3 totals 14 residues. The V gene's germline CDR1 is SGHRS and CDR2 YFSETQ. Trimming pared 3 bases from V and 0 bases from J, leaving 9 bases between.